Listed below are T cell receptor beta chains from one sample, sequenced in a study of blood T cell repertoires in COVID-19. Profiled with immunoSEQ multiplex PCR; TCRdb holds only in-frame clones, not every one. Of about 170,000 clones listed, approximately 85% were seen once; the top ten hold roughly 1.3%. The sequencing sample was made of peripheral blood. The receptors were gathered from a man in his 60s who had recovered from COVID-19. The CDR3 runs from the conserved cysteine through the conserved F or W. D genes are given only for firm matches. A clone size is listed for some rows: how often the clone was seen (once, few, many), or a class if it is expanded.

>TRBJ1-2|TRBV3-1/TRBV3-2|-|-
CASSQTRNYGYTF
TGTGCCAGCAGCCAAACCAGAAACTATGGCTACACCTTC
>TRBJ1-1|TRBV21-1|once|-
CASMTGKTEAFF
TGTGCCAGCATGACAGGGAAGACTGAAGCTTTCTTT
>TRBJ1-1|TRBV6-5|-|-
CASSLRTAPNTEAFF
TGTGCCAGCAGTTTACGGACAGCCCCGAACACTGAAGCTTTCTTT
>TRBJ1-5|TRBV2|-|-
CASSLMAEGQPQHF
TGTGCCAGCAGCTTAATGGCGGAGGGTCAGCCCCAGCATTTT
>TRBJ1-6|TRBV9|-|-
CASSATNRGNSPLHF
TGTGCCAGCAGCGCGACAAACCGGGGGAATTCACCCCTCCACTTT
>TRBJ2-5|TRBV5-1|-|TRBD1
CASSMEDRARETQYF
TGCGCCAGCAGCATGGAGGACAGGGCTCGAGAGACCCAGTACTTC
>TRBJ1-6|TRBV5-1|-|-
CASSNGAGNSPLHF
TGCGCCAGCAGCAATGGGGCAGGTAATTCACCCCTCCACTTT
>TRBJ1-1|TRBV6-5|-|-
CASSYTLRAEAFF
TGTGCCAGCAGTTACACCCTTCGGGCTGAAGCTTTCTTT
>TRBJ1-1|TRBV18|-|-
CASSPGPRVREAFF
TGTGCCAGCTCACCAGGGCCACGCGTCAGGGAAGCTTTCTTT
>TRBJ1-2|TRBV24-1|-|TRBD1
CATSTDRALGYTF
TGTGCCACCTCTACGGACAGGGCCCTTGGCTACACCTTC
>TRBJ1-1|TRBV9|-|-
CASSVGRENTEAFF
TGTGCCAGCAGCGTAGGACGGGAGAACACTGAAGCTTTCTTT
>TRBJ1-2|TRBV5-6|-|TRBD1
CATRQGALYGYTF
TGTGCCACCCGACAGGGGGCTCTCTATGGCTACACCTTC
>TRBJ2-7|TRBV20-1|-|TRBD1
CSARDSYEQYF
TGCAGTGCCCGGGACAGTTACGAGCAGTACTTC
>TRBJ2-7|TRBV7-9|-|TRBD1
CASSSPSRDRRDEQYF
TGTGCCAGCAGCTCTCCCTCCCGGGACAGGCGGGACGAGCAGTACTTC
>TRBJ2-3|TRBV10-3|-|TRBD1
CAISEDRGDTQYF
TGTGCCATCAGTGAGGACAGGGGTGATACGCAGTATTTT
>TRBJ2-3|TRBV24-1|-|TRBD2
CATSDSAGGRDTQYF
TGTGCCACCAGTGATTCGGCGGGGGGCCGGGATACGCAGTATTTT
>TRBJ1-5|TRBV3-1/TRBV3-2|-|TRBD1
CASSPGTGGYQPQHF
TGTGCCAGCAGTCCCGGGACAGGGGGCTATCAGCCCCAGCATTTT
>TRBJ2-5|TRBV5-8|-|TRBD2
CASSLGENSGVETQYF
TGTGCCAGCAGCTTGGGCGAGAATAGCGGGGTAGAGACCCAGTACTTC
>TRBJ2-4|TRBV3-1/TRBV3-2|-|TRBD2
CASSHIVAGALVQYF
TGTGCCAGCAGCCATATCGTAGCGGGGGCCCTAGTTCAGTACTTC
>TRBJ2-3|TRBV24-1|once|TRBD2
CATSIRGGGTDTQYF
TGTGCCACCAGTATACGGGGGGGCGGCACAGATACGCAGTATTTT
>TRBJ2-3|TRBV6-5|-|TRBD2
CASRRAGGTDTQYF
TGTGCCAGCAGGAGGGCGGGGGGGACAGATACGCAGTATTTT
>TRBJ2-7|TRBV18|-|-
CASSPGRVEQYF
TGTGCCAGCTCACCGGGCAGAGTCGAGCAGTACTTC
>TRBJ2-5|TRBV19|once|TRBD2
CASSDLAGAFQETQYF
TGTGCCAGTAGCGACCTAGCGGGGGCCTTCCAAGAGACCCAGTACTTC
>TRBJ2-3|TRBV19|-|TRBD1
CASSNRDRGTDTQYF
TGTGCCAGTAGTAACCGGGACAGGGGGACAGATACGCAGTATTTT
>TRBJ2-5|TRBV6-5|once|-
CASSYEPSATGETQYF
TGTGCCAGCAGTTACGAGCCATCAGCGACGGGAGAGACCCAGTACTTC
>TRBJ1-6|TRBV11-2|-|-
CASSEDIVSHTYNSPLHF
TGTGCCAGCAGCGAGGATATAGTCTCACACACCTATAATTCACCCCTCCACTTT
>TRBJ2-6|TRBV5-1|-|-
CASSLSGQSGANVLTF
TGCGCCAGCAGCTTGAGTGGGCAATCTGGGGCCAACGTCCTGACTTTC
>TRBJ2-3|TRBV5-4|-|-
CASSASEDTQYF
TGTGCCAGCAGCGCCAGCGAAGATACGCAGTATTTT
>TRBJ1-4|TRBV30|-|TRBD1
CAGNRGLGEKLFF
TGTGCCGGAAACAGGGGGCTGGGAGAAAAACTGTTTTTT
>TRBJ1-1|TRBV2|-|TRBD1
CASSEDRGAPGAFF
TGTGCCAGCAGTGAAGACAGGGGCGCCCCTGGGGCTTTCTTT
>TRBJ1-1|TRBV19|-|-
CASSKTGSMNTEAFF
TGTGCCAGTAGTAAGACAGGATCTATGAACACTGAAGCTTTCTTT
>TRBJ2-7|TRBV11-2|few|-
CASSLDGRHYEQYF
TGTGCCAGCAGCTTAGATGGCAGGCACTACGAGCAGTACTTC
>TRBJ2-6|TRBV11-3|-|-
CASSLGTGRESGANVLTF
TGTGCCAGCAGCTTAGGTACAGGGAGGGAGTCTGGGGCCAACGTCCTGACTTTC
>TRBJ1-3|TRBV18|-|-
CASSPSGSSGNTIYF
TGTGCCAGCTCACCATCGGGGAGCTCTGGAAACACCATATATTTT
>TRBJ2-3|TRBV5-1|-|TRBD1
CASSPGQGAGTDTQYF
TGCGCCAGCAGCCCCGGACAGGGGGCTGGCACAGATACGCAGTATTTT
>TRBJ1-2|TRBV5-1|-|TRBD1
CASSATGGSGYTF
TGCGCCAGCAGCGCTACAGGGGGCAGTGGCTACACCTTC
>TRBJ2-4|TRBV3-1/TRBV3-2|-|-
CASSQVPLRQRLAKNIQYF
TGTGCCAGCAGCCAAGTTCCGCTCCGACAGCGTCTAGCCAAAAACATTCAGTACTTC
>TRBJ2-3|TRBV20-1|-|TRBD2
CSASWGLQDTDTQYF
TGCAGTGCTAGTTGGGGACTACAAGACACAGATACGCAGTATTTT
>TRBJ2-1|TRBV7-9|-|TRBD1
CASSLRQGHNEQFF
TGTGCCAGCAGCTTGAGACAGGGACACAATGAGCAGTTCTTC
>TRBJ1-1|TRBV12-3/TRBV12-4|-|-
CASTLLRDTEAFF
TGTGCCAGCACCCTGCTCCGGGACACTGAAGCTTTCTTT
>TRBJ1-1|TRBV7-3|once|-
CASSLVGGAMNTEAFF
TGTGCCAGCAGCTTGGTAGGGGGGGCCATGAACACTGAAGCTTTCTTT
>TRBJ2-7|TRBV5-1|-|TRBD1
CASSSDRYEQYF
TGCGCCAGCAGCTCGGACAGGTACGAGCAGTACTTC
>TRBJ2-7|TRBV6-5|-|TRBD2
CASSPTSGPYEQYF
TGTGCCAGCAGCCCGACTAGCGGGCCCTACGAGCAGTACTTC
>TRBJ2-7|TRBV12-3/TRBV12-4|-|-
CASRITKGGEQYF
TGTGCCAGCAGGATCACTAAGGGGGGGGAGCAGTACTTC
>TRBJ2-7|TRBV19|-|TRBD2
CASSIVGSTSGLSYEQYF
TGTGCCAGTAGTATTGTAGGGTCGACTAGCGGTCTTTCCTACGAGCAGTACTTC
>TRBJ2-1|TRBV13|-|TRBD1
CASSLGTGGEQFF
TGTGCCAGCAGCTTAGGGACAGGGGGTGAGCAGTTCTTC
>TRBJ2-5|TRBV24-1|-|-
CATSDRETQYF
TGTGCCACCAGTGACCGGGAGACCCAGTACTTC
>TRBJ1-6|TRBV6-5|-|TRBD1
CASIQGGWNSPLHF
TGTGCCAGCATCCAAGGGGGCTGGAATTCACCCCTCCACTTT
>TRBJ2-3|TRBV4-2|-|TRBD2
CASSQDAAGGADTQYF
TGTGCCAGCAGCCAAGATGCAGCGGGGGGGGCAGATACGCAGTATTTT
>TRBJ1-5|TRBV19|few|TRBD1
CASSITTGRQPQHF
TGTGCCAGTAGTATAACGACAGGGAGGCAGCCCCAGCATTTT
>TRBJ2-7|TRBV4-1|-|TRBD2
CASSPTGLAGDYEQYF
TGCGCCAGCAGCCCAACCGGACTAGCGGGGGATTACGAGCAGTACTTC
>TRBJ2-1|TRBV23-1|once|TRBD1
CASSQFTGGAENEQFF
TGCGCCAGCAGTCAATTTACAGGGGGCGCAGAAAATGAGCAGTTCTTC
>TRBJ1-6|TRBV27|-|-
CARPLDLNSPLHF
TGTGCCAGGCCCCTAGATCTAAATTCACCCCTCCACTTT
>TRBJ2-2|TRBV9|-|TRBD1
CASTYRGGTGELFF
TGTGCCAGCACCTACAGGGGTGGCACCGGGGAGCTGTTTTTT
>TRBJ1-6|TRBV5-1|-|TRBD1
CASKGQGQGHSPLHF
TGCGCCAGCAAGGGACAGGGACAGGGACATTCACCCCTCCACTTT